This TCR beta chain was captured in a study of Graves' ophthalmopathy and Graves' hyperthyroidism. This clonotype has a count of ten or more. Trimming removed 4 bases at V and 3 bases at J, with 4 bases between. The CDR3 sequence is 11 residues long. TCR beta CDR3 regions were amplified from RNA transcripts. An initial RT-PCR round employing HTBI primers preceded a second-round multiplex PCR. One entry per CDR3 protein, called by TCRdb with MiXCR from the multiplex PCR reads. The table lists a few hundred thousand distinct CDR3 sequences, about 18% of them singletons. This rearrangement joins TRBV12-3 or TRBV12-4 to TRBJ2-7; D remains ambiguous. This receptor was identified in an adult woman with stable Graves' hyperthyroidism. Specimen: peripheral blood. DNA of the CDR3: TGTGCCAGCAGTTCACTCTACGAGCAGTACTTC. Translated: CASSSLYEQYF.